This T cell receptor beta chain was retrieved from a study of control samples from healthy donors and cancer patients. V was pared by 5 bases and J by 1 base, with 5 bases between. Germline CDR1 SGHTA, CDR2 FQGTGA. This CDR3 has 13 amino acids. Assay used: immunoSEQ multiplex PCR; TCRdb lists only in-frame clones, some missing. In the table there are about 160,000 clones, under 96% of which are singletons. The sequenced material came from blood. The chain uses TRBV7-3 and TRBJ2-2, with D hard to call. The sequence was collected from a young woman in good health. For the CDR3, the DNA is TGTGCCAGCAGCCCCGAGAACACCGGGGAGCTGTTTTTT. Protein sequence: CASSPENTGELFF.